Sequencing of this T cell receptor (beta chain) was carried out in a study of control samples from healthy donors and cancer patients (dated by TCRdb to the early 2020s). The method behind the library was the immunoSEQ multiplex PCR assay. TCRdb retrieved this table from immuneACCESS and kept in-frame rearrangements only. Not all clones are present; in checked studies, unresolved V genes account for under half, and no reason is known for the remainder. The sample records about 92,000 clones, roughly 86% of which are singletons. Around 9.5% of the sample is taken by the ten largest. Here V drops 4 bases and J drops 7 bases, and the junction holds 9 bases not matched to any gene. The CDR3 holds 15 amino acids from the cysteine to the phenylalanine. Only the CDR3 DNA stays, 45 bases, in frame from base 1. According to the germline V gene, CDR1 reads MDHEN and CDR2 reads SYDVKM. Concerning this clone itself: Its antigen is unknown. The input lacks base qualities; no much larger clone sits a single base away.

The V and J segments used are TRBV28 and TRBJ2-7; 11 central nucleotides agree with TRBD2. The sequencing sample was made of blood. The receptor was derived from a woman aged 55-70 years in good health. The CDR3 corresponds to CASSYSGRALGEQYF. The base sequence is TGTGCCAGCAGTTATAGCGGGAGGGCCCTCGGGGAGCAGTACTTC.